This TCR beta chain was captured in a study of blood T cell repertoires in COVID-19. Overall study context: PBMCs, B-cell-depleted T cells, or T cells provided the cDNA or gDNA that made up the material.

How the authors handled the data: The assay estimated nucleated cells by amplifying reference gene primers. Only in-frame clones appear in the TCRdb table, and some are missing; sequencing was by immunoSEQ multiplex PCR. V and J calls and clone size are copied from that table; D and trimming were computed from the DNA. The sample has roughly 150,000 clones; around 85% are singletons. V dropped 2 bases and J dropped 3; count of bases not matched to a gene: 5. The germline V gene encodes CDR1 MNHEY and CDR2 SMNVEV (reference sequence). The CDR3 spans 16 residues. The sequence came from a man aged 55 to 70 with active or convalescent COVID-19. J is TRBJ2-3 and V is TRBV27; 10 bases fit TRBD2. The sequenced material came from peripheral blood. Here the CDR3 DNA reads TGTGCCAGCAGTTTAAGACCTAGCGGGAGTACAGATACGCAGTATTTT. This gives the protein CASSLRPSGSTDTQYF.